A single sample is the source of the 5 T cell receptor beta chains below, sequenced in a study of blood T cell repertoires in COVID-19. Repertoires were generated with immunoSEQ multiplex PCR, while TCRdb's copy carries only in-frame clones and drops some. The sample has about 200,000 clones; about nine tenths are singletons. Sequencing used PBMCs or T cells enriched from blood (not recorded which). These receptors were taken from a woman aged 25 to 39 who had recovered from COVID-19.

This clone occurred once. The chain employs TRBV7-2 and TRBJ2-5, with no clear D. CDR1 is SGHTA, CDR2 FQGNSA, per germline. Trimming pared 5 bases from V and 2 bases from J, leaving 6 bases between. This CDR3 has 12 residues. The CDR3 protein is CASSRLQETQYF. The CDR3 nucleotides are TGTGCCAGCAGCCGCCTACAAGAGACCCAGTACTTC.

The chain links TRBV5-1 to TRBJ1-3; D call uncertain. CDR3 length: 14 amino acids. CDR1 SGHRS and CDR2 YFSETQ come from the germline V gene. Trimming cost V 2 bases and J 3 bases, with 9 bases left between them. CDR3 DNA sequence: TGCGCCAGCAGCTTTTCTGGGAGTGGAAACACCATATATTTT. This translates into CASSFSGSGNTIYF.

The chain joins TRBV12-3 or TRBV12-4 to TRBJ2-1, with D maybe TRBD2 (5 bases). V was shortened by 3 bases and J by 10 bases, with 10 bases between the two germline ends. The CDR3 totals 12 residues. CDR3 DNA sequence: TGTGCCAGCAGTTTTAGGAGGCGGGAGCAGTTCTTC. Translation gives CASSFRRREQFF.

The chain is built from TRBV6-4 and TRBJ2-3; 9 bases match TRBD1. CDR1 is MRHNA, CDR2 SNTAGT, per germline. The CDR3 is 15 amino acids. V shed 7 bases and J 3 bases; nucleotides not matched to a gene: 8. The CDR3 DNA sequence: TGTGCCAGCACCCCGGACAGGGGAAGTACAGATACGCAGTATTTT. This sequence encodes CASTPDRGSTDTQYF.

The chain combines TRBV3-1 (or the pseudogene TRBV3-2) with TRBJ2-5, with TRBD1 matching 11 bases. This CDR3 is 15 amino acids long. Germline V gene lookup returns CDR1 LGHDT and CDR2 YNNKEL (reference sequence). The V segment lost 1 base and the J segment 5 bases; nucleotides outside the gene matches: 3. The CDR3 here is CASSQGTGGGETQYF. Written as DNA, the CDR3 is TGTGCCAGCAGCCAAGGGACAGGGGGCGGGGAGACCCAGTACTTC.